Shown below are 13 T cell receptor beta chains from a single sample sequenced in a study of CD8 T cells in Susac syndrome. Random-hexamer reverse transcription was applied to roughly 0.5 to 1 ug RNA. TCRdb re-called the immunoSEQ multiplex PCR reads through MiXCR, storing one row per CDR3 protein. The data show over 150,000 distinct CDR3 sequences, with 80% to 95% seen just once and roughly 0.097% held by the top ten. The sample comprised CD4+ T cells from PBMCs. These receptors were collected from a human donor with multiple sclerosis.

The V and J genes are TRBV5-1 and TRBJ1-3; a possible D gene is TRBD1 (6 bases). The germline CDR1 and CDR2 sequences are SGHRS and YFSETQ. CDR3 size: 16 residues. Deletions cut 0 bases from V and 3 bases from J, with 13 bases between. The CDR3 DNA sequence: TGCGCCAGCAGCTTGGGGACAGTAACCTATGGAAACACCATATATTTT. Protein product: CASSLGTVTYGNTIYF.

V and J are TRBV6-5 and TRBJ2-1; 11 bases are shared with TRBD2. Per germline, CDR1 MNHEY and CDR2 SVGAGI. The CDR3 loop spans 15 amino acids. Germline trimming cut 6 bases from V and 2 bases from J; bases unmatched to any gene: 3. CDR3 in amino acids: CASRSSGGTYNEQFF. The CDR3 DNA sequence: TGTGCCAGCAGATCTAGCGGGGGGACCTACAATGAGCAGTTCTTC.

The chain is built from TRBV5-1 and TRBJ2-7; the match to TRBD1 covers 7 bases. CDR1 is SGHRS and CDR2 is YFSETQ in the germline V gene. The CDR3 is 14 residues long. J lost 4 bases, V lost 4 bases, and 8 bases had no gene match. DNA for the CDR3: TGCGCCAGCAGCGTGGACAGGCGCAGGTACGAGCAGTACTTC. This encodes CASSVDRRRYEQYF.

V usage is TRBV9 and J usage is TRBJ2-7; 8 bases line up with TRBD2. This CDR3 contains 14 residues. V shed 2 bases, J shed 4 bases, and the junction held 5 bases outside the gene matches. Germline lookup yields CDR1 SGDLS and CDR2 YYNGEE. The CDR3 sequence is CASSVLAGFYEQYF. In DNA form, the CDR3 reads TGTGCCAGCAGCGTCTTAGCGGGGTTTTACGAGCAGTACTTC. The full variable domain, in which reference TRBV9 and TRBJ2-7 provide the parts outside the CDR3, is DSGVTQTPKHLITATGQRVTLRCSPRSGDLSVYWYQQSLDQGLQFLIQYYNGEERAKGNILERFSAQQFPDLHSELNLSSLELGDSALYFCASSVLAGFYEQYFGPGTRLTVT.

As concerns this clonotype: Its ends do not fully match the called genes, so a read error is possible. The chain couples TRBV6-5 to TRBJ1-6; TRBD1 matches 7 bases. This CDR3 is built from 18 residues. The germline V gene has CDR1 MNHEY and CDR2 SVGAGI. The CDR3 DNA follows: TGTGCCAGCAGTTACTCTTCAGGGGGAACCTCCTATAATTCACCCCTCCATTTT. Amino acid sequence: CASSYSSGGTSYNSPLHF.

In this sample, this clonotype turned up once. The chain joins TRBV19 to TRBJ1-1; the D is unclear. The germline CDR1 and CDR2 sequences are LNHDA and SQIVND (reference sequence). The CDR3 spans 15 residues. The V gene lost 2 bases and the J gene lost 1 base, with 11 bases spanning the gap. The CDR3 reads CASSISLRGNTEAFF. CDR3 coding DNA: TGTGCCAGTAGTATAAGCTTACGGGGGAACACTGAAGCTTTCTTT.

The gene calls are TRBV20-1 and TRBJ2-7; unclear D gene. V was clipped by 4 bases and J by 5 bases, with 15 bases between them. Germline loops: CDR1 DFQATT, CDR2 SNEGSKA (reference sequence). The CDR3 has 13 residues. CDR3 in amino acids: CSAISETANEQYF. CDR3 bases: TGCAGTGCTATTTCTGAGACCGCAAACGAGCAGTACTTC.

The genes are TRBV19 and TRBJ1-5, with D possibly matching TRBD1 (6 bases). Trimming left V 6 bases short and J 6 bases short, with 15 bases between. The CDR3 spans 14 residues. CDR1 and CDR2 from the germline V gene are LNHDA and SQIVND (reference sequence). The CDR3 sequence is CASSPGHFGQPQHF. The CDR3 DNA sequence: TGTGCCAGTAGCCCGGGACACTTCGGTCAGCCCCAGCATTTT.

The chain couples TRBV7-8 to TRBJ2-1; D is ambiguous. The ends were cut back, 1 base at V and 11 bases at J, with 12 bases in the middle. CDR3 length: 13 residues. Germline CDR1 reads SGHVS; CDR2 reads FQNEAQ. The CDR3 DNA reads TGTGCCAGCAGCTTAGGGGTCCAGACGAAGCAGTTCTTC. It is translated as CASSLGVQTKQFF.

The chain carries TRBV4-1 and TRBJ2-6, with 11 bases identical to TRBD1. Germline loops: CDR1 MGHRA, CDR2 YSYEKL. CDR3 length: 19 amino acids. Unmatched junction bases numbered 7, after V lost 2 bases and J lost 1 base. In nucleotides, the CDR3 is TGCGCCAGCAGCCAAATTGGACAGGGGGCAAGGTCTGGGGCCAACGTCCTGACTTTC. Translation: CASSQIGQGARSGANVLTF.

The J gene is TRBJ2-1, the V gene TRBV5-1; D call uncertain. The CDR3 has 14 amino acids. Germline CDR1 and CDR2: SGHRS and YFSETQ. The V gene lost 0 bases and the J gene lost 2 bases, with 6 bases spanning the gap. CDR3 in amino acids: CASSLETTYNEQFF. CDR3 nucleotide sequence: TGCGCCAGCAGCTTGGAGACCACCTACAATGAGCAGTTCTTC.

The CDR3 protein is CASKPPGQPQHF. In DNA form, the CDR3 reads TGTGCCAGCAAGCCTCCAGGGCAGCCCCAGCATTTT. The chain links TRBV28 to TRBJ1-5; TRBD1 is a possible D gene (5 bases). V lost 7 bases, J lost 7 bases, and 11 bases lay in between. This CDR3 has 12 residues. The germline V gene encodes CDR1 MDHEN and CDR2 SYDVKM.

The chain combines TRBV28 with TRBJ1-2, with D perhaps TRBD1 (6 bases). The germline CDR1 and CDR2 sequences are MDHEN and SYDVKM. CDR3 length: 15 residues. The V end lost 2 bases, the J end lost 5 bases, and 15 bases lay between the germline ends. CDR3 nucleotides: TGTGCCAGCAGTTTAGGGGGGGCGCATAGGTATGGCTACACCTTC. Encoded protein: CASSLGGAHRYGYTF.